A single T cell receptor (beta chain) is shown here with its context. This sample stems from a study of cytomegalovirus exposure and HLA in healthy donors. The primer mix had 60 Vbeta and 13 Jbeta primers. Using immunoSEQ multiplex PCR, the repertoire was profiled, and TCRdb retains in-frame clones only, with some absent. In the table there are fewer than 200,000 clones, roughly 70% of which are singletons. The CDR3 extends over 12 amino acids. V shed 6 bases and J shed 8 bases, with 13 bases lying between them. The germline CDR1 and CDR2 sequences are MNHNS and SASEGT. The sequenced material came from PBMCs. The origin of this receptor is a woman between 45 and 65 years old in good health and CMV-seropositive. The chain joins TRBV6-1 to TRBJ1-2; possibly TRBD1 for D (6 bases). CDR3 nucleotide sequence: TGTGCCAGCAGCGTAGACAGGCTGGGCTACACCTTC. As protein: CASSVDRLGYTF.